The clone carrying this TCR beta chain turned up a few times. As handled by the study authors: Amplification with reference gene primers provided the estimates of nucleated cell counts. The data were produced by immunoSEQ multiplex PCR, yet TCRdb's version contains in-frame clones alone and is incomplete. V and J calls and clone size are copied from that table; D and trimming were computed from the DNA. The table shows 110,000 or so clones, with over 70% occurring only once. These data belong to a study of blood T cell repertoires in COVID-19. Study in general: Italy, Spain and the United States were the sources of the convalescent and acute COVID-19 samples.

The CDR3 is made up of 14 amino acids. V gave up 5 bases and J gave up 1 base, with 11 bases separating them. CDR1 is SGHTA and CDR2 is FQGTGA in the germline V gene. This rearrangement joins TRBV7-3 to TRBJ1-1, with TRBD1 as a possible D gene (6 bases). The TCR originated in a man aged 50 to 60 with acute or convalescent COVID-19. The sequencing sample was made of peripheral blood. CDR3 nucleotide sequence: TGTGCCAGCAGCCCGGGACACTCGAACACTGAAGCTTTCTTT. This encodes CASSPGHSNTEAFF.